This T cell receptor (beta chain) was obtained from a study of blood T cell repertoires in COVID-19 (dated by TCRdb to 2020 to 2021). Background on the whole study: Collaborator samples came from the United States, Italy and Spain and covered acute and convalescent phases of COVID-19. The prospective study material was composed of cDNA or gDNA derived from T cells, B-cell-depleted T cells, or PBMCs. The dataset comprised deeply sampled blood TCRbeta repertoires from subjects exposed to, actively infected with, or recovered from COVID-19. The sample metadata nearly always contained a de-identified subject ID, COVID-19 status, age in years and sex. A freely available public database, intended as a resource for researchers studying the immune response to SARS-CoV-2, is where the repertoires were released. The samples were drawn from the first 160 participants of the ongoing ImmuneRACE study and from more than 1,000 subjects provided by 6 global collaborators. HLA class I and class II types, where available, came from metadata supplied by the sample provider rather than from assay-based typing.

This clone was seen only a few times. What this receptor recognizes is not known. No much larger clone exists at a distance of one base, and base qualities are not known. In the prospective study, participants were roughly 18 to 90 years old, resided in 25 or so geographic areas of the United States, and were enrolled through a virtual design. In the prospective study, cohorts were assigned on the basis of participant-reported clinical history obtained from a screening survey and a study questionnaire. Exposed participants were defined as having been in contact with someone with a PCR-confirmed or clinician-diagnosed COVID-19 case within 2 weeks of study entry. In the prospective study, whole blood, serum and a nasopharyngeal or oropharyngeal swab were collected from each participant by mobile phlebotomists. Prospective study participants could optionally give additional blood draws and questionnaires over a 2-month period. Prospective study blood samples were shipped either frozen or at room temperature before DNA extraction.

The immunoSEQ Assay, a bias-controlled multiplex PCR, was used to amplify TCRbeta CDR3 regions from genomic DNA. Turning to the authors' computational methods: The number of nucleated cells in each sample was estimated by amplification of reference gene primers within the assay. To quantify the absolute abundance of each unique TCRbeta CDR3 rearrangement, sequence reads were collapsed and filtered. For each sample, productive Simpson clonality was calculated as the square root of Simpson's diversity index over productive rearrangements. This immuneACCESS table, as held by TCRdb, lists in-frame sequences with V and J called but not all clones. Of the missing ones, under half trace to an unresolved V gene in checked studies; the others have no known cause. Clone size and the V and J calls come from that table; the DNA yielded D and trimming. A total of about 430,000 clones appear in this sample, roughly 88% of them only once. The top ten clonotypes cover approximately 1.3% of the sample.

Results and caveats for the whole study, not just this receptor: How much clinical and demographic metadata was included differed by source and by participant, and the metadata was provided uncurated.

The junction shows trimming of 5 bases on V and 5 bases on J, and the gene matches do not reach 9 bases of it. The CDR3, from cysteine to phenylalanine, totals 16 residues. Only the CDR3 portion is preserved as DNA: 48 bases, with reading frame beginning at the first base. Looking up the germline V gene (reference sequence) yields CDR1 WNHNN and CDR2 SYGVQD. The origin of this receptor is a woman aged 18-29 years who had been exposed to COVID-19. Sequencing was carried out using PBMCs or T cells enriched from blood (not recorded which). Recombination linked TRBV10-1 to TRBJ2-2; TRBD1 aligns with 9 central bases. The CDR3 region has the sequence CASSRGQGVRTGELFF. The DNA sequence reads TGCGCCAGCAGTCGGGGACAGGGCGTGCGGACCGGGGAGCTGTTTTTT.